This note documents a single TCR beta chain sequence. Its antigen target is currently unknown. Per-nucleotide qualities are absent, and no much larger clonotype sits a single base away. The record originates from a study of OX40 agonist ivuxolimab in advanced cancers. The study in broad terms: The costimulatory receptor OX40 (CD134) was targeted by ivuxolimab, a fully human IgG2 agonistic monoclonal antibody. Patients were allowed to have had prior anti-PD-1, anti-PD-L1 or anti-CTLA-4 therapy, and more than 35% of the dose-escalation patients had been treated with checkpoint inhibitors. The paper reports the monotherapy dose-escalation portion (N of about 50 patients) of the phase I ivuxolimab trial. Of the approximately 54 patients in dose escalation, 19 had hepatocellular carcinoma, about 15 had melanoma, 9 had renal cell carcinoma and 9 had head and neck cancer. The point of sequencing TCRbeta in the periphery was to test whether ivuxolimab changed TCR sequence diversity and drove clonal T-cell expansion. Partial responses occurred in three dose-escalation patients: two with cutaneous melanoma and one with hepatocellular carcinoma. In the dose-escalation cohort, 82.7% of patients were male, and the mean age was roughly 60 years, with a range of about 23 to 85. Intravenous ivuxolimab was administered to patients every 2 weeks at six dose levels: 0.01, 0.1, 0.3, 1.5, 3 and 10 mg/kg. Study-wide conclusions, independent of this receptor: Partial responders in the 0.1-3.0 mg/kg groups had among the lowest normalized peripheral clonal expansion, especially among CD8+ T cells. After ivuxolimab, CD8+ T cells had more expanded clones than CD4+ T cells on average. At doses of 0.1 to 3.0 mg/kg, clonal expansion of both CD4+ and CD8+ T cells in blood was seen between baseline and week 6. Antigen specificity was not determined for the clonally expanded peripheral T cells. Low levels of normalized T-cell clonal expansion were also shown by some nonresponding patients.

To sequence the TCRbeta CDR3 region, genomic DNA was isolated from the sorted cells. The immunoSEQ Assay was used to sequence the TCRbeta CDR3 regions. As stored in TCRdb, this immuneACCESS dataset retains in-frame rearrangements with V and J assigned. A fraction of the clones does not appear; measured against another copy, unresolved V genes explain less than half of the discrepancy, and the remainder lacks a known reason. A total of approximately 40,000 clones appear in this sample, roughly 90% of them only once. The leading ten clones occupy roughly 14% of the sample. CDR1 and CDR2 were assigned from the germline V gene as MNHNS and SASEGT. From cysteine to phenylalanine, the CDR3 is 16 amino acids long. Of the read, only the CDR3 DNA is kept; its 48 bases are in frame from base 1. V and J lose 1 base and 3 bases, and a span of 13 bases separates them. Patients with autoimmune disease history or receiving systemic immunosuppression were excluded from the trial. Peripheral blood for TCR sequencing was drawn from every dose cohort at baseline, at cycle 4 day 1 and at cycle 7 day 1. The samples were taken from a phase I, first-in-human, multicenter, open-label dose-escalation trial of ivuxolimab. Adults with locally advanced or metastatic melanoma, renal cell, hepatocellular, or head and neck squamous cell carcinoma were enrolled in the trial. Before TCR sequencing, CD4+ T cells and CD8+ T cells were sorted from peripheral blood as separate populations.

The sample here was CD4+ or CD8+ T cells sorted from blood, taken in a trial of the OX40 agonist ivuxolimab. This clonotype was sampled from an adult with an advanced solid tumor such as melanoma, head and neck, liver or kidney cancer. The V gene is TRBV6-1 and the J gene is TRBJ2-1, with no reliable assignment of the D segment. The DNA sequence is TGTGCCAGCAGTGAAGGATCCGTACCTATCTACAATGAGCAGTTCTTC. Translated, this is CASSEGSVPIYNEQFF.